These T cell receptor beta chains were read from a single sample in a study of shared clonotypes between healthy human individuals. Only in-frame clones appear in the TCRdb table, and some are missing; sequencing was by immunoSEQ multiplex PCR. This table holds about 2.2 million clones, 85% to 95% found once. Input material: naive CD8+ T cells from PBMCs. The origin of the receptors is a man between 18 and 35 years old in good health. Some clones in this sample may be carry-over from other donors' samples. The CDR3 runs from the conserved cysteine through the conserved F or W. Each record gives: clone size, V gene, D gene, J gene, CDR3 protein, CDR3 DNA. A D gene is named only where the DNA matches it firmly. Some rows mark clone size as missing; the rest say once, few, many or name a class of expanded clone.

clone size: .; V gene: TRBV19; D gene: TRBD1; J gene: TRBJ2-1; CDR3 protein: CASSIFPGGPYNEQFF; CDR3 DNA: TGTGCCAGTAGTATTTTCCCAGGGGGCCCCTACAATGAGCAGTTCTTC
clone size: .; V gene: TRBV6-4; D gene: .; J gene: TRBJ2-7; CDR3 protein: CAGFRDSYSYEQYF; CDR3 DNA: TGTGCCGGATTCCGGGACTCGTACTCCTACGAGCAGTACTTC
clone size: .; V gene: TRBV30; D gene: .; J gene: TRBJ2-7; CDR3 protein: CAWMQGSYEQYF; CDR3 DNA: TGTGCCTGGATGCAGGGATCCTACGAGCAGTACTTC
clone size: .; V gene: TRBV28; D gene: TRBD1; J gene: TRBJ2-7; CDR3 protein: CASTVRTGYYEQYF; CDR3 DNA: TGTGCCAGCACCGTAAGGACAGGGTACTACGAGCAGTACTTC
clone size: .; V gene: TRBV7-6; D gene: TRBD1; J gene: TRBJ1-5; CDR3 protein: CASSPDRGLNQPQHF; CDR3 DNA: TGTGCCAGCAGCCCCGACAGGGGGCTAAATCAGCCCCAGCATTTT
clone size: .; V gene: TRBV7-9; D gene: .; J gene: TRBJ2-7; CDR3 protein: CASSQPSRAYEQYF; CDR3 DNA: TGTGCCAGCAGCCAGCCCTCCCGGGCCTACGAGCAGTACTTC
clone size: .; V gene: TRBV7-6; D gene: .; J gene: TRBJ1-6; CDR3 protein: CASSPTGPKNSPLHF; CDR3 DNA: TGTGCCAGCAGCCCCACCGGACCGAAAAATTCACCCCTCCACTTT
clone size: .; V gene: TRBV5-6; D gene: .; J gene: TRBJ1-1; CDR3 protein: CASSLGAGNTEAFF; CDR3 DNA: TGTGCCAGCAGCTTAGGGGCCGGGAACACTGAAGCTTTCTTT
clone size: .; V gene: TRBV7-9; D gene: .; J gene: TRBJ1-5; CDR3 protein: CASSLGTGIQPQHF; CDR3 DNA: TGTGCCAGCAGCTTAGGTACGGGGATTCAGCCCCAGCATTTT
clone size: .; V gene: TRBV4-1; D gene: TRBD1; J gene: TRBJ2-7; CDR3 protein: CASSQDAAGTGGGEQYF; CDR3 DNA: TGCGCCAGCAGCCAAGACGCGGCCGGGACAGGAGGGGGGGAGCAGTACTTC
clone size: .; V gene: TRBV10-3; D gene: TRBD1; J gene: TRBJ2-5; CDR3 protein: CAIRGTGGPQETQYF; CDR3 DNA: TGTGCCATCAGAGGGACAGGGGGCCCACAAGAGACCCAGTACTTC
clone size: once; V gene: TRBV9; D gene: .; J gene: TRBJ2-3; CDR3 protein: CASSPGTQYF; CDR3 DNA: TGTGCCAGCAGCCCGGGTACGCAGTATTTT
clone size: .; V gene: TRBV27; D gene: .; J gene: TRBJ2-7; CDR3 protein: CASSTLGTGYEQYF; CDR3 DNA: TGTGCCAGCAGCACCCTGGGTACGGGCTACGAGCAGTACTTC
clone size: .; V gene: TRBV18; D gene: TRBD2; J gene: TRBJ2-7; CDR3 protein: CASLELAGGPAHEQYF; CDR3 DNA: TGTGCCAGCTTAGAACTAGCGGGAGGGCCTGCCCACGAGCAGTACTTC
clone size: .; V gene: TRBV7-9; D gene: .; J gene: TRBJ2-3; CDR3 protein: CASSRKDRTDTQYF; CDR3 DNA: TGTGCCAGCAGCAGAAAGGACCGCACAGATACGCAGTATTTT